The 4 T cell receptor beta chains given below trace back to one sample, sequenced in a study of blood T cell repertoires in COVID-19. TCRdb keeps only in-frame clones here, not all; method: immunoSEQ multiplex PCR. The data contain some 100,000 clones, roughly 90% of them singletons. What was sequenced was peripheral blood. Receptors were obtained from a woman aged 55-69 years with acute or convalescent COVID-19.

This clone was picked up one time. CDR3 in DNA: TGTGCCAGCAGTAACGTCAGGACTGAAGCTTTCTTT. Its translation: CASSNVRTEAFF. The rearrangement uses TRBV25-1 and TRBJ1-1; D gene unclear. V was clipped by 5 bases and J by 5 bases, with 9 bases between them. Germline CDR1 MGHDK, CDR2 SYGVNS. There are 12 residues in the CDR3.

The chain recombines TRBV18 with TRBJ1-1, with 8 bases matching TRBD1. J gave up 2 bases and V 5 bases, and 4 bases lay outside the gene matches. This CDR3 has 14 residues. Germline V gene sequence: CDR1 KGHSH, CDR2 LQKENI. The CDR3 loop reads CASSGQGINTEAFF. DNA of the CDR3: TGTGCCAGCTCAGGACAGGGTATAAACACTGAAGCTTTCTTT.

The rearrangement uses TRBV15 and TRBJ2-1; 15 positions agree with TRBD2. CDR1 and CDR2 (germline): LNHNV, YYDKDF (reference sequence). Losses at the gene ends were 3 bases for V and 7 bases for J; bases not matched to a gene: 10. The length of the CDR3 is 18 residues. CDR3 sequence (DNA): TGTGCCACCAGCAGCGGACTAGCGGGAGGGCCGGATACGAATGAGCAGTTCTTC. Translated, it gives CATSSGLAGGPDTNEQFF.

V usage is TRBV28 and J usage is TRBJ1-2, with a possible D match to TRBD1 (5 bases). V lost 3 bases and J lost 2, with 10 bases in between. Germline V gene data show CDR1 as MDHEN and CDR2 as SYDVKM. The CDR3 covers 14 residues. CDR3 coding DNA: TGTGCCAGCAGTTTCCGGGGGAAGAACTATGGCTACACCTTC. Translating it yields CASSFRGKNYGYTF.